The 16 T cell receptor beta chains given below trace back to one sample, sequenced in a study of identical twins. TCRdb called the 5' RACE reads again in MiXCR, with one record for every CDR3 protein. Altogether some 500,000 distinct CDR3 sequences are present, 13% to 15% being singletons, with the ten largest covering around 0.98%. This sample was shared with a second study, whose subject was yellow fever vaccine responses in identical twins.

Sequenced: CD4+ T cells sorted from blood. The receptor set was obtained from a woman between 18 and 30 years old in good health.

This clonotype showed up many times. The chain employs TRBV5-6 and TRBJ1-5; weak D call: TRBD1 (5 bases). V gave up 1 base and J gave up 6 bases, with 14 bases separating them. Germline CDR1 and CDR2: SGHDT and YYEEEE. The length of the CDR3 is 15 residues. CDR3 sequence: CASSLRAGTGQPQHF. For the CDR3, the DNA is TGTGCCAGCAGCTTGCGGGCCGGGACGGGTCAGCCCCAGCATTTT.

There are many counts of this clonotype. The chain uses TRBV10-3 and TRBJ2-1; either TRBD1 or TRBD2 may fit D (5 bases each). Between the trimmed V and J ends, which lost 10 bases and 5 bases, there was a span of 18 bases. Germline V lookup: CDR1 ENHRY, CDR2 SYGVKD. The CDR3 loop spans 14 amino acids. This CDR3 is CATGGRGLNNEQFF. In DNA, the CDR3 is TGTGCCACCGGTGGACGGGGCCTAAACAATGAGCAGTTCTTC.

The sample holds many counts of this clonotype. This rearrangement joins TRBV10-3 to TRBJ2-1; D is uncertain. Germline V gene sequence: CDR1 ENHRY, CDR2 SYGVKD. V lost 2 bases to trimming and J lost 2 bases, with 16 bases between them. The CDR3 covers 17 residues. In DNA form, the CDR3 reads TGTGCCATCAGTGAGCCCAACAGAACCTTAACCTACAATGAGCAGTTCTTC. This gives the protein CAISEPNRTLTYNEQFF.

Here the CDR3 reads CAISETTHPGHEQYF. CDR3 DNA: TGTGCCATCAGTGAGACGACTCACCCGGGGCACGAGCAGTACTTC. The V and J genes are TRBV10-3 and TRBJ2-7; either TRBD1 or TRBD2 may fit D (5 bases each). Germline CDR1 is ENHRY and CDR2 is SYGVKD. With 2 bases removed from V and 5 bases from J, the gap between germline ends came to 16 bases. The CDR3 is made up of 15 amino acids.

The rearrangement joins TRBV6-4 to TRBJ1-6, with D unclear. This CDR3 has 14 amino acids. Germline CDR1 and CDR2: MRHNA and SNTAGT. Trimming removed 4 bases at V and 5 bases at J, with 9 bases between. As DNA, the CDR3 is TGTGCCAGCAGTGCCGGCCAGGATAATTCACCCCTCCACTTT. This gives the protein CASSAGQDNSPLHF.

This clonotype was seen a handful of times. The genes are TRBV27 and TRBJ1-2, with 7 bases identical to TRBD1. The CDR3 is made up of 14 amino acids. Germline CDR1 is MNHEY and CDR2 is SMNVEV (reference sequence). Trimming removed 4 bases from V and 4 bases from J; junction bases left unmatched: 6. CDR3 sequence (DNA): TGTGCCAGCAGTTCGGTAGGGGGCAGCTATGGCTACACCTTC. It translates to CASSSVGGSYGYTF.

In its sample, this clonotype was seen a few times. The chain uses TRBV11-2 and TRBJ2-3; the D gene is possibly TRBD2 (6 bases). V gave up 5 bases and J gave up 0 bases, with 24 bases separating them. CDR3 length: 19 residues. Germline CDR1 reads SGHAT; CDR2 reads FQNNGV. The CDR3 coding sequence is TGTGCCAGCAGCCGGAAAGTGGCCCAAGCCGGGGGAAGCACAGATACGCAGTATTTT. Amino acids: CASSRKVAQAGGSTDTQYF.

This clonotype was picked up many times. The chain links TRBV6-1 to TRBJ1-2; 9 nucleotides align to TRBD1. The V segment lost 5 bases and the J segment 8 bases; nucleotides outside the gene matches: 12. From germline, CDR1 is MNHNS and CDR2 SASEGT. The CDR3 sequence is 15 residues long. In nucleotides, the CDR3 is TGTGCCAGCAGTCCCGGGACAGGGCCCACTTGGGGCTACACCTTC. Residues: CASSPGTGPTWGYTF.

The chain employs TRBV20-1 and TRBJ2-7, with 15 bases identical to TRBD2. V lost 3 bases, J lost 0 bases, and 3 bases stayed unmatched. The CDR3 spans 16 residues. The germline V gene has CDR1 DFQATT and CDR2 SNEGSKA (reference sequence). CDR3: CSASGTSGRSSYEQYF. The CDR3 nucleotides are TGCAGTGCTAGTGGGACTAGCGGGAGGAGCTCCTACGAGCAGTACTTC.

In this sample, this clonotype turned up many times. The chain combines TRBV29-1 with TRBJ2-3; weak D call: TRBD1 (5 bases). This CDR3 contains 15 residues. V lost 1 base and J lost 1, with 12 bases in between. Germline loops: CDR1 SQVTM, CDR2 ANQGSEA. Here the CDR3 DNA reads TGCAGCGTTGAAGGGAAAGGGGTTGGCACAGATACGCAGTATTTT. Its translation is CSVEGKGVGTDTQYF.

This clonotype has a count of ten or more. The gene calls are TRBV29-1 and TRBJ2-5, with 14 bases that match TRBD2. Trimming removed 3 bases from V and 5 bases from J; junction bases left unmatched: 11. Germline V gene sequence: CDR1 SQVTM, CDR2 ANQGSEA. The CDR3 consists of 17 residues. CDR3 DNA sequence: TGCAGCGTTGAGGGACTAGCGGGAGCTGGGGGGACCGAGACCCAGTACTTC. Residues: CSVEGLAGAGGTETQYF.

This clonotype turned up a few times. This CDR3 reads CASSSLAGADSYNEQFF. CDR3 nucleotide sequence: TGTGCCAGCAGTTCGTTAGCGGGAGCGGACTCCTACAATGAGCAGTTCTTC. The chain combines TRBV28 with TRBJ2-1; 9 bases map to TRBD2. J was trimmed by 0 bases and V by 4 bases; bases with no gene match: 7. CDR1 is MDHEN and CDR2 is SYDVKM in the germline V gene. The CDR3 contains 17 residues.

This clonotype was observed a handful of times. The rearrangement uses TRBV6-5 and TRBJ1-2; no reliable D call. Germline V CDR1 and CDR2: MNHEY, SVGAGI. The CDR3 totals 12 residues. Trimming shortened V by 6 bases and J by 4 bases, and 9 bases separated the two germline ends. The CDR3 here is CASRRSSYGYTF. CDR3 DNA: TGTGCCAGCAGAAGGAGCTCCTATGGCTACACCTTC.

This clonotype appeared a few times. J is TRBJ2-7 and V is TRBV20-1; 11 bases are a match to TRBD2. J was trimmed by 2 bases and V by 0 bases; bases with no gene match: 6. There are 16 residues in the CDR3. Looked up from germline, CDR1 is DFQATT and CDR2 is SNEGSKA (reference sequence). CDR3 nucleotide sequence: TGCAGTGCTAGAGATCCCACTAGCGGGGGTGCCTACGAGCAGTACTTC. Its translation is CSARDPTSGGAYEQYF.

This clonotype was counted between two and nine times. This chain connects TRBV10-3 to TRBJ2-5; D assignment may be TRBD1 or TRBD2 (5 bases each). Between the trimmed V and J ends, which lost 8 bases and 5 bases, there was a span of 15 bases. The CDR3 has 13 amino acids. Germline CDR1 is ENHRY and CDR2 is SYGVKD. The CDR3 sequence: CAIASGAAETQYF. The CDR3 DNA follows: TGTGCCATCGCGTCCGGGGCCGCCGAGACCCAGTACTTC.

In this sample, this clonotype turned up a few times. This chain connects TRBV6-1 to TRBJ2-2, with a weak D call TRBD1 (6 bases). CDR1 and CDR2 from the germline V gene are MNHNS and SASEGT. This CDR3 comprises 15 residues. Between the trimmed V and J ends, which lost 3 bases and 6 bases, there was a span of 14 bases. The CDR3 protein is CASSEVGAGPGELFF. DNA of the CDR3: TGTGCCAGCAGTGAGGTGGGGGCCGGGCCCGGGGAGCTGTTTTTT.